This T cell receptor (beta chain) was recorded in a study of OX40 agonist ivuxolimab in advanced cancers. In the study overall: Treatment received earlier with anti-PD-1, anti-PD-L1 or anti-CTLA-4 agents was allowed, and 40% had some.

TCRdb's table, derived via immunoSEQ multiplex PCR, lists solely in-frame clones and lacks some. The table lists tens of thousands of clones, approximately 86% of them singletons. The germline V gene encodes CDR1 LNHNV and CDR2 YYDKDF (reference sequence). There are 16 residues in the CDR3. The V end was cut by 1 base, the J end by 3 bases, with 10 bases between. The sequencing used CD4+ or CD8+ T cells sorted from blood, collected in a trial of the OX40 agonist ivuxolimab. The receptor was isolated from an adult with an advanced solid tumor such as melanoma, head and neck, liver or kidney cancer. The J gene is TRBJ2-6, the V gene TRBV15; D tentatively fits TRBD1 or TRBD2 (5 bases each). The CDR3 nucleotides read TGTGCCACCAGCAGAGTTGGGGGTGGTGGGGCCAACGTCCTGACTTTC. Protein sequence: CATSRVGGGGANVLTF.